These 12 T cell receptor beta chains were all obtained from the same sample, sequenced in a study of shared T cell receptors in the human thymus. The table came from immunoSEQ multiplex PCR; TCRdb's copy has only in-frame clones and leaves some out. The table lists hundreds of thousands of clones, about 95% of them singletons. Sequencing was performed on thymocytes. Receptor source: a human donor.

The J gene is TRBJ2-3, the V gene TRBV6-4; D might be TRBD2 (6 bases). The length of the CDR3 is 15 residues. The V end was cut by 0 bases, the J end by 6 bases, with 13 bases between. Germline lookup yields CDR1 MRHNA and CDR2 SNTAGT. The chain's CDR3 is CASSDSPGARDTQYF. CDR3 bases: TGTGCCAGCAGTGACTCACCGGGAGCGCGGGATACGCAGTATTTT.

The chain joins TRBV7-6 to TRBJ2-3; TRBD2 aligns across 12 bases. The CDR3 loop spans 17 amino acids. J lost 0 bases, V lost 4 bases, and 5 bases had no gene match. Germline CDR1 SGHVS, CDR2 FNYEAQ. The CDR3 region is CASSSTSGRYSTDTQYF. The CDR3 DNA follows: TGTGCCAGCAGCTCGACTAGCGGGAGATACAGCACAGATACGCAGTATTTT.

J is TRBJ2-1 and V is TRBV28; no definite D call. Germline V gives CDR1 MDHEN, CDR2 SYDVKM. CDR3 length: 9 residues. The V and J ends lost 4 bases and 15 bases respectively, with 7 bases between them. Here the CDR3 DNA reads TGTGCCAGCAGTTCCCCCCCGTTCTTC. It specifies CASSSPPFF. Full variable domain (outside the CDR3, taken from reference TRBV28 and TRBJ2-1): DVKVTQSSRYLVKRTGEKVFLECVQDMDHENMFWYRQDPGLGLRLIYFSYDVKMKEKGDIPEGYSVSREKKERFSLILESASTNQTSMYLCASSSPPFFGPGTRLTVL.

V usage is TRBV4-2 and J usage is TRBJ2-1; tentative D call: TRBD2 (5 bases). The CDR3 loop spans 16 amino acids. The V and J ends lost 0 bases and 7 bases respectively, with 16 bases between them. In germline, CDR1 is LGHNA, CDR2 YNFKEQ. CDR3 sequence: CASSQDSVARLNEQFF. The CDR3 DNA reads as TGTGCCAGCAGCCAAGATTCGGTAGCGCGACTTAATGAGCAGTTCTTC.

The V call is TRBV14, the J call TRBJ2-7; 9 nucleotides align to TRBD1. This CDR3 is built from 18 residues. The germline V gene encodes CDR1 SGHDN and CDR2 FVKESK. Trimming at V came to 4 bases and at J to 0 bases, leaving 13 bases not matched to a gene. In nucleotides, the CDR3 is TGTGCCAGCAGCCCGGGCCCATCCGGGACAGGGCTCTCCTACGAGCAGTACTTC. This encodes CASSPGPSGTGLSYEQYF. The whole variable domain, remainder taken from reference TRBV14 and TRBJ2-7, is EAGVTQFPSHSVIEKGQTVTLRCDPISGHDNLYWYRRVMGKEIKFLLHFVKESKQDESGMPNNRFLAERTGGTYSTLKVQPAELEDSGVYFCASSPGPSGTGLSYEQYFGPGTRLTVT.

This clone was detected once. The chain carries TRBV5-1 and TRBJ2-1, with 8 bases lining up with TRBD1. Trimming at V came to 4 bases and at J to 6 bases, leaving 6 bases not matched to a gene. This CDR3 is built from 14 residues. Germline CDR1 is SGHRS and CDR2 is YFSETQ. The CDR3 DNA reads as TGCGCCAGCAGCCAACACGGACAGGGCAATGAGCAGTTCTTC. Residues: CASSQHGQGNEQFF.

Worth noting for this clone: One end of the junction does not line up with germline, which may come from a read error. The genes are TRBV29-1 and TRBJ2-3; D unclear. CDR3 length: 13 amino acids. From germline, CDR1 is SQVTM and CDR2 ANQGSEA. CDR3 DNA sequence: TGCAACGTTGGGGTTTGTGGAACAGATACGCAGTATTTT. Translation gives CNVGVCGTDTQYF.

The rearrangement uses TRBV7-2 and TRBJ2-7; no reliable D call. Germline-derived CDR1 and CDR2 are SGHTA and FQGNSA. This CDR3 is 14 amino acids long. V was trimmed by 3 bases and J by 0 bases, leaving 9 bases between them. CDR3 loop: CASSFVARSYEQYF. The CDR3, as DNA: TGTGCCAGCAGCTTCGTGGCCCGCTCCTACGAGCAGTACTTC.

This chain uses TRBV5-1 with TRBJ2-5; 7 bases match TRBD1. V shed 4 bases, J shed 0 bases, and the junction held 3 bases outside the gene matches. The CDR3 runs 14 residues. Germline CDR1 and CDR2: SGHRS and YFSETQ. CDR3 sequence (DNA): TGCGCCAGCAGCGGAGACAGGGACCAAGAGACCCAGTACTTC. This gives the protein CASSGDRDQETQYF.

The chain links TRBV30 to TRBJ1-2, with TRBD1 as a possible D gene (5 bases). The germline CDR1 and CDR2 sequences are GTSNPN and SVGIG (reference sequence). Trimming left V 4 bases short and J 0 bases short, with 12 bases between. This CDR3 spans 14 amino acids. The CDR3 DNA is TGTGCCTGGACTGGGACCATGACTAACTATGGCTACACCTTC. Its protein is CAWTGTMTNYGYTF.

The V and J genes are TRBV27 and TRBJ2-7, with 10 bases matching TRBD2. The germline gives CDR1 MNHEY, CDR2 SMNVEV (reference sequence). The CDR3 covers 14 residues. Trimming took 4 bases from V and 2 from J; bases not matched to a gene: 2. In DNA, the CDR3 is TGTGCCAGCAGTTCGGGACTAGCGACCTACGAGCAGTACTTC. This gives the protein CASSSGLATYEQYF.

This sequence joins TRBV10-3 and TRBJ1-5, with D unresolved. The V gene lost 2 bases and the J gene lost 10 bases, with 15 bases spanning the gap. The germline V gene encodes CDR1 ENHRY and CDR2 SYGVKD. This CDR3 region has 14 residues. In DNA, the CDR3 is TGTGCCATCAGTGAGCCTGGGATCGTCCACCCCCAGCATTTT. Protein: CAISEPGIVHPQHF.